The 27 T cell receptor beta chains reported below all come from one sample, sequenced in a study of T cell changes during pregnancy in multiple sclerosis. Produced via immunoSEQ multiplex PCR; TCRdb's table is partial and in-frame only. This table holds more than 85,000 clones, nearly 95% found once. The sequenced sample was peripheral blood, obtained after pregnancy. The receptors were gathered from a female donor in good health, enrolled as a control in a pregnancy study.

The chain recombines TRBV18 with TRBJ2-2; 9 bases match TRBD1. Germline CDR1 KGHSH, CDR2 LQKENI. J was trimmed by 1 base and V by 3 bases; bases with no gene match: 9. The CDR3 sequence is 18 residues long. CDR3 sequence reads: CASSPSGTGYRNTGELFF. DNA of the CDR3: TGTGCCAGCTCACCGTCCGGGACAGGGTATAGGAACACCGGGGAGCTGTTTTTT.

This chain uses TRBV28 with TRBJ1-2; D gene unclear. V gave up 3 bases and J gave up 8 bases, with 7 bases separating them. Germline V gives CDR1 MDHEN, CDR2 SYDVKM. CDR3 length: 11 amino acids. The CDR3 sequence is CASSFQRGYTF. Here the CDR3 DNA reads TGTGCCAGCAGTTTTCAGCGGGGCTACACCTTC.

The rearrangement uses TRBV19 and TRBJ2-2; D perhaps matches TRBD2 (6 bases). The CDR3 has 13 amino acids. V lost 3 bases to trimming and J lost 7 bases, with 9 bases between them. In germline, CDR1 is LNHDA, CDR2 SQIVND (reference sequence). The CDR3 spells CASSIGGVGELFF. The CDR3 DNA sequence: TGTGCCAGTAGTATCGGGGGAGTCGGGGAGCTGTTTTTT.

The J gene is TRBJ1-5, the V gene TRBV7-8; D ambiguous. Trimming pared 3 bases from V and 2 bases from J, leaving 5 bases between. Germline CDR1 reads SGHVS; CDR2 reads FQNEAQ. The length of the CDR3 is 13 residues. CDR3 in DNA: TGTGCCAGCAGCTTTCTTCGCAATCAGCCCCAGCATTTT. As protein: CASSFLRNQPQHF.

The CDR3 is CASSLVYSFQETQYF. The CDR3 DNA reads as TGTGCCAGCAGCTTAGTTTACAGCTTCCAAGAGACCCAGTACTTC. J is TRBJ2-5 and V is TRBV11-1; D unclear. CDR3 length: 15 amino acids. Germline loops: CDR1 SGHAT, CDR2 FQDESV (reference sequence). Trimming cost V 1 base and J 1 base, with 10 bases left between them.

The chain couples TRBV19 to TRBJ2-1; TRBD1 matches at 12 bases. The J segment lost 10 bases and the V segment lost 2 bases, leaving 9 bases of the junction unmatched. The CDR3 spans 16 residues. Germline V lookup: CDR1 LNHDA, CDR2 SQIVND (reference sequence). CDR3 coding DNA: TGTGCCAGTAGTATATCAGGGACAGGGGGCAGGATCGAGCAGTTCTTC. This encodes CASSISGTGGRIEQFF.

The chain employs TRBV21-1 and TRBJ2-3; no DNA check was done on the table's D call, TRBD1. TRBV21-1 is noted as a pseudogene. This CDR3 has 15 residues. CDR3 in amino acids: CASSKVAGLLDTQYF. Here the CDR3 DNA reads TGTGCCAGCAGCAAAGTGGCAGGCCTTCTGGATACGCAGTATTTT.

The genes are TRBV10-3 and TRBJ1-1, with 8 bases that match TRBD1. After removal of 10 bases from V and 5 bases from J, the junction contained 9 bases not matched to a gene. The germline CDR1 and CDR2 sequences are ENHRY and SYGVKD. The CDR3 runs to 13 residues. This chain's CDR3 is CATGIRGHTEAFF. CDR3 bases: TGTGCCACCGGTATCAGGGGGCATACTGAAGCTTTCTTT.

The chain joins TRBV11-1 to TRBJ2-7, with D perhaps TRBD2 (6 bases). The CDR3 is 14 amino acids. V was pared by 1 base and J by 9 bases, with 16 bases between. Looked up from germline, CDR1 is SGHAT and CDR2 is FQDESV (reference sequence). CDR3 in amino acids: CASSLGLDRRVQYF. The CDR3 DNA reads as TGTGCCAGCAGCTTAGGACTAGACCGAAGAGTGCAGTACTTC.

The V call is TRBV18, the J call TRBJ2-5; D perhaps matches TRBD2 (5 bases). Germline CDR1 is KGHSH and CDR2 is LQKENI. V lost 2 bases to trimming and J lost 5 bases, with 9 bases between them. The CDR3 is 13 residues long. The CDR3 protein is CASSPYPGETQYF. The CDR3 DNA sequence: TGTGCCAGCTCACCATACCCGGGGGAGACCCAGTACTTC.

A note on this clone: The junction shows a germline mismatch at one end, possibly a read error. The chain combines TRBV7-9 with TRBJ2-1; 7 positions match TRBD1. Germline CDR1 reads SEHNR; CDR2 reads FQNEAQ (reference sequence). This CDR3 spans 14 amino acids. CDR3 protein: CASSLAGGLNEQFF. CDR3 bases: TGTGCCAGCAGTTTAGCAGGGGGTCTTAATGAGCAGTTCTTC.

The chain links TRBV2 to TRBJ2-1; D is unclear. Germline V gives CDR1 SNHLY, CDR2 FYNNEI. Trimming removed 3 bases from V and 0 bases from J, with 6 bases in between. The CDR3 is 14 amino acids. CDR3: CASSDRSSYNEQFF. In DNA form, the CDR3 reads TGTGCCAGCAGTGACCGGAGCTCCTACAATGAGCAGTTCTTC.

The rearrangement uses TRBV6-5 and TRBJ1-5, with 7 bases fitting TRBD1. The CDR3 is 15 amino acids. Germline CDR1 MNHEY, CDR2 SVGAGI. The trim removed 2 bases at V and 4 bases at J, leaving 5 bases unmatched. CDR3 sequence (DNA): TGTGCCAGCAGTTACCGACAGGGTCGGAATCAGCCCCAGCATTTT. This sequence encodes CASSYRQGRNQPQHF.

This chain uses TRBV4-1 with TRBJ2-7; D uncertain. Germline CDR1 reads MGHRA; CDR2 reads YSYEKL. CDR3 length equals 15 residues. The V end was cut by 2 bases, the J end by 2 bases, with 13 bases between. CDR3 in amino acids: CASSQTVGSTYEQYF. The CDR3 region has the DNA TGCGCCAGCAGCCAAACAGTCGGTAGTACCTACGAGCAGTACTTC.

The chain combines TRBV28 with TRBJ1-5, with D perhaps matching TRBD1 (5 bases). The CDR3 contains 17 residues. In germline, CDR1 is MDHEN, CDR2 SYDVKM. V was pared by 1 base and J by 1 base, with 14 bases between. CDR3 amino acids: CASSLFSIGGSNQPQHF. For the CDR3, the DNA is TGTGCCAGCAGTTTATTCTCCATCGGGGGAAGCAATCAGCCCCAGCATTTT. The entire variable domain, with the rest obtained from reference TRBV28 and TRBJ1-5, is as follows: DVKVTQSSRYLVKRTGEKVFLECVQDMDHENMFWYRQDPGLGLRLIYFSYDVKMKEKGDIPEGYSVSREKKERFSLILESASTNQTSMYLCASSLFSIGGSNQPQHFGDGTRLSIL.

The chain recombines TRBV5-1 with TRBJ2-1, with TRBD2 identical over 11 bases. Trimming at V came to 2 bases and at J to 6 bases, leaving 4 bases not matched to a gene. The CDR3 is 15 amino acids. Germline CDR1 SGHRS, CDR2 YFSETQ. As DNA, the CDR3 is TGCGCCAGCAGCTTAACCCTAGCGGGAGGCAATGAGCAGTTCTTC. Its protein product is CASSLTLAGGNEQFF.

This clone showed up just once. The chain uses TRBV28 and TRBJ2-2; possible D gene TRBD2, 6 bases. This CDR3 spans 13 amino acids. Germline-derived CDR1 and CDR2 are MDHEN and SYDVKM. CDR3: CAAAAGPPGELFF. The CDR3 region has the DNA TGTGCGGCGGCGGCGGGACCCCCCGGGGAGCTGTTTTTT.

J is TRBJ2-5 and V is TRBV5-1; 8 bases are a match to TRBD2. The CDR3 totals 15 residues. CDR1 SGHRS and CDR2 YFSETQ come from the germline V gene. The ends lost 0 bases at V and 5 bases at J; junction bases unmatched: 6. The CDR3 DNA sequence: TGCGCCAGCAGCTTGGCCAGCGGGAGTCAGGAGACCCAGTACTTC. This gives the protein CASSLASGSQETQYF.

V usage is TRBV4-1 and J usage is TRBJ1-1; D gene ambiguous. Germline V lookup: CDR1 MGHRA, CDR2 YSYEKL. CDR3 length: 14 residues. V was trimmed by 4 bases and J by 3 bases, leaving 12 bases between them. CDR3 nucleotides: TGCGCCAGCAGCCCCCGGGGAGCCGACACTGAAGCTTTCTTT. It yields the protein CASSPRGADTEAFF.

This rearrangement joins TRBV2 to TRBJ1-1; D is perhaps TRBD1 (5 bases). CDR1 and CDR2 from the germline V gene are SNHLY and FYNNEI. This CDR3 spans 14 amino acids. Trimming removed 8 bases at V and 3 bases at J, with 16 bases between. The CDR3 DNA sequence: TGTGCCAGCTCATTCCCAGGGAGGTACACTGAAGCTTTCTTT. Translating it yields CASSFPGRYTEAFF.

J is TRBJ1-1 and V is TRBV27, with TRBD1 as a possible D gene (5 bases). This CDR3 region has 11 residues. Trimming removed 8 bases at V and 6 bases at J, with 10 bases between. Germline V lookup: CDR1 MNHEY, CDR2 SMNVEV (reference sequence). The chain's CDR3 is CASRTTSEAFF. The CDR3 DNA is TGTGCCAGCCGGACAACGTCTGAAGCTTTCTTT.

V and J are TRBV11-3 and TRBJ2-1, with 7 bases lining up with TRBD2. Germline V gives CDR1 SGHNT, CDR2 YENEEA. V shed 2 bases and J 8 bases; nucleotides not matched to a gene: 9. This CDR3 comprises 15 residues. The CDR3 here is CASSLSWGGIDEQFF. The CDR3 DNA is TGTGCCAGCAGCTTATCGTGGGGGGGAATAGATGAGCAGTTCTTC.

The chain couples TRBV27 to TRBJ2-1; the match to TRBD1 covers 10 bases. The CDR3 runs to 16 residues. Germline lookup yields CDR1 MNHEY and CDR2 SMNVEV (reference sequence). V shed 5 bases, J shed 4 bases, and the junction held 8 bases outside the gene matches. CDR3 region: CASSQDGQGVYNEQFF. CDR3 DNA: TGTGCCAGCAGTCAGGATGGACAGGGGGTTTACAATGAGCAGTTCTTC.

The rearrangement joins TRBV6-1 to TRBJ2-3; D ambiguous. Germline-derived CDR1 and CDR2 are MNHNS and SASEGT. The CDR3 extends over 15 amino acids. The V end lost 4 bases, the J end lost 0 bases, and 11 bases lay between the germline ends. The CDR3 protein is CASSVLAVSTDTQYF. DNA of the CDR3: TGTGCCAGCAGTGTGCTGGCGGTCAGCACAGATACGCAGTATTTT.

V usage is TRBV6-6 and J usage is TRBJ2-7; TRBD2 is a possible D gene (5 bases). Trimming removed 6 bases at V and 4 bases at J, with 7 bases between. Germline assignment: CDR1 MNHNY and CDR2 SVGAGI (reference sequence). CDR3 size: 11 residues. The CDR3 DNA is TGTGCCAGCAGAACGGGATACGAGCAGTACTTC. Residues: CASRTGYEQYF.

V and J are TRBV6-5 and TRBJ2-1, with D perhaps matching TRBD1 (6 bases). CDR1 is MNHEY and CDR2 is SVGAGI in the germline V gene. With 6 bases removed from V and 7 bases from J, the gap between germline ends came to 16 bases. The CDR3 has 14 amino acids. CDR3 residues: CASRRDKHANEQFF. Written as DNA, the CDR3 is TGTGCCAGCAGGAGGGACAAGCACGCTAATGAGCAGTTCTTC.

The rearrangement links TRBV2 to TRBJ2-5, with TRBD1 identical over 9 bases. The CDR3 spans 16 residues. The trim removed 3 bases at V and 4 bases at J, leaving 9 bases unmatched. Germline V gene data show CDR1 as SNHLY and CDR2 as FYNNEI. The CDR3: CASSDPHRGPGETQYF. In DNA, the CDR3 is TGTGCCAGCAGTGATCCCCACAGGGGGCCAGGAGAGACCCAGTACTTC.